This TCR beta chain was identified during a study of T cell responses to AZD1222 COVID-19 vaccine. Notes on the study in general: Spike was spanned by vaccine-associated CD4 TCRs, which were dominant at 160-218 and 743-854. Baseline seropositives among AZD1222 recipients totaled only five to seven. Spike-specific TCR depth and breadth grew after two AZD1222 doses.

CDR1 is SGHTS and CDR2 is YDEGEE in the germline V gene. This CDR3 has 14 amino acids. V gave up 4 bases and J gave up 5 bases, with 14 bases separating them. Clones were read by immunoSEQ multiplex PCR, and TCRdb kept only the in-frame ones, dropping some. Of about 120,000 clones in the sample, about 93% were seen once. Note on this clone: Antigen: not known.

The rearrangement links TRBV5-8 to TRBJ2-3, with D possibly being TRBD1 or TRBD2 (7 bases each). Here the sequenced sample was peripheral blood, taken 28 days after the second AZD1222 dose. This clonotype was obtained from an adult who received the AZD1222 COVID-19 vaccine. The CDR3 bases are TGTGCCAGCAGCCTCAGGGGGGGGAAAGATACGCAGTATTTT. Its translation: CASSLRGGKDTQYF.